Described below is a single TCR beta chain sequence and its context. Its target is unknown. The data are from a study of cytomegalovirus exposure and HLA in healthy donors. Donors consisted of healthy bone marrow donors. Regarding the study as a whole: TCR association rates varied by HLA locus in a later analysis, with DRB1 highest and HLA-C lowest. Later on, a genetic analysis was performed. It linked a missense variant in DCLRE1C with V- and J-gene trimming of TCR beta. Analyzed later, most CMV-associated TCR beta chains appeared HLA-restricted.

The V and J ends lost 5 bases and 0 bases, in that order; junction bases with no gene match: 5. CDR1 and CDR2 from the germline V gene are SGHRS and YFSETQ. The CDR3 sequence is 14 residues long. PCR was performed using 60 Vbeta and 13 Jbeta primers. Measured with immunoSEQ multiplex PCR; TCRdb has only the in-frame clones, and not every one. The data contain some 140,000 clones, about 80% of them singletons. V and J are TRBV5-1 and TRBJ2-7; 7 positions match TRBD1. The TCR was taken from a man aged 35 to 55 in good health and CMV-seropositive. Sample: PBMCs. The CDR3: CASRQGGHSYEQYF. CDR3 nucleotides: TGCGCCAGCAGACAAGGGGGCCACTCCTACGAGCAGTACTTC.